This T cell receptor (beta chain) derives from a study of cytomegalovirus exposure and HLA in healthy donors. 60 Vbeta and 13 Jbeta primers were used in PCR. Repertoires were generated with immunoSEQ multiplex PCR, while TCRdb's copy carries only in-frame clones and drops some. The sample lists about 180,000 clones, roughly 82% occurring once. V was pared by 3 bases and J by 3 bases, with 10 bases of the junction left unmatched. The CDR3 consists of 16 residues. Germline V CDR1 and CDR2: LGHNA, YNFKEQ. This sequence joins TRBV4-2 and TRBJ2-7; 8 bases agree with TRBD2. Material: PBMCs. The source of this sequence is a man between 40 and 49 years old in good health and CMV-seronegative. CDR3: CASSQEDVAGSYEQYF. The CDR3 DNA sequence: TGTGCCAGCAGCCAGGAAGACGTAGCGGGGAGCTACGAGCAGTACTTC.